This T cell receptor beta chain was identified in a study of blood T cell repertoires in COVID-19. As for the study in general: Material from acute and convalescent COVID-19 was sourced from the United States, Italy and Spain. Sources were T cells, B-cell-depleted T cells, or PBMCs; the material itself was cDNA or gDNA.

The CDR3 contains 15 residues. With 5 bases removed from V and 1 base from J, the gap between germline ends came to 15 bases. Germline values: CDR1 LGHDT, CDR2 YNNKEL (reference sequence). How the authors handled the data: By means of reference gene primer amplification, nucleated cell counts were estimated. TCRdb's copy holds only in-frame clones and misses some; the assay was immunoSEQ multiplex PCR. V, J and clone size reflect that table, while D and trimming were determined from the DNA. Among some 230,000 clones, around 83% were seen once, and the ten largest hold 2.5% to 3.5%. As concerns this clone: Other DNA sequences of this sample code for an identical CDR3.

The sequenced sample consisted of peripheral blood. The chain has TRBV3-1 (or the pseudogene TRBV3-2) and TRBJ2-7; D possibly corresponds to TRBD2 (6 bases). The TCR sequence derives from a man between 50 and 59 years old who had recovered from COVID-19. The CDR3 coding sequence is TGTGCCAGCAGCTTACGGGGGAGCGGTTCCTACGAGCAGTACTTC. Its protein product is CASSLRGSGSYEQYF.